This is a list of T cell receptor beta chains from one sample in a study of blood T cell repertoires in COVID-19. Sequencing was performed with immunoSEQ multiplex PCR; in TCRdb, only in-frame clones are kept and a portion is missing. The sample holds 390,000 or so clones, nearly 90% seen once. Sequences were obtained from peripheral blood. The receptors come from a man aged 18-30 years with active or convalescent COVID-19. CDR3s include the opening cysteine and the closing phenylalanine or tryptophan. A D gene is named only where the DNA matches it firmly. A row's size may be missing; if present it is once, few, many or a size class.

v_call: TRBV2; d_call: -; j_call: TRBJ1-1; clone_size: once; cdr3_nt: TGTGCCAGCAGTGCGGCGGGGCAGGACACTGAAGCTTTCTTT; cdr3_aa: CASSAAGQDTEAFF
v_call: TRBV2; d_call: TRBD1; j_call: TRBJ2-7; clone_size: -; cdr3_nt: TGTGCCAGCAGTGGGGGACAGGGTATCTACGAGCAGTACTTC; cdr3_aa: CASSGGQGIYEQYF
v_call: TRBV23-1; d_call: TRBD1; j_call: TRBJ1-6; clone_size: -; cdr3_nt: TGCGCCAGCAGTCAGCCGACAGGGTGCGACTCACCCCTCCACTTT; cdr3_aa: CASSQPTGCDSPLHF
v_call: TRBV15; d_call: TRBD1; j_call: TRBJ1-5; clone_size: -; cdr3_nt: TGTGCCACCAGCAGAGATCCCCGGACAGGGGCAAACAATCAGCCCCAGCATTTT; cdr3_aa: CATSRDPRTGANNQPQHF
v_call: TRBV7-3; d_call: TRBD1; j_call: TRBJ2-5; clone_size: -; cdr3_nt: TGTGCCAGCAGCTTGACAGGGGGCTCGGAGACCCAGTACTTC; cdr3_aa: CASSLTGGSETQYF
v_call: TRBV7-9; d_call: -; j_call: TRBJ2-1; clone_size: -; cdr3_nt: TGTGCCAGCAGCTTAGTACTAGGTCGCAATGAGCAGTTCTTC; cdr3_aa: CASSLVLGRNEQFF
v_call: TRBV2; d_call: -; j_call: TRBJ2-1; clone_size: -; cdr3_nt: TGTGCCGGAGGACTAAACAATGAGCAGTTCTTC; cdr3_aa: CAGGLNNEQFF
v_call: TRBV3-1/TRBV3-2; d_call: TRBD1; j_call: TRBJ1-1; clone_size: -; cdr3_nt: TGTGCCAGCAGCCAACCTCGGACAGGGAGCACTGAAGCTTTCTTT; cdr3_aa: CASSQPRTGSTEAFF
v_call: TRBV9; d_call: TRBD1; j_call: TRBJ1-1; clone_size: -; cdr3_nt: TGTGCCAGCAGCTTCTCGGACAGGATGAACACTGAAGCTTTCTTT; cdr3_aa: CASSFSDRMNTEAFF
v_call: TRBV5-6; d_call: TRBD1; j_call: TRBJ1-5; clone_size: -; cdr3_nt: TGTGCCAGCAGCTTGCGAACCGGAATGGGGGACAGGGGTGAGCCCCAGCATTTT; cdr3_aa: CASSLRTGMGDRGEPQHF
v_call: TRBV9; d_call: -; j_call: TRBJ2-3; clone_size: -; cdr3_nt: TGTGCCAGCAGCGTAGGTTGGGCCCCTGGCACAGATACGCAGTATTTT; cdr3_aa: CASSVGWAPGTDTQYF
v_call: TRBV27; d_call: -; j_call: TRBJ1-2; clone_size: -; cdr3_nt: TGTGCCAGCAGTTACACCAGGGTGGGCTCTAACTATGGCTACACCTTC; cdr3_aa: CASSYTRVGSNYGYTF
v_call: TRBV28; d_call: TRBD2; j_call: TRBJ2-2; clone_size: -; cdr3_nt: TGTGCCACCCTTAGCGGGGTGATGAACACCGGGGAGCTGTTTTTT; cdr3_aa: CATLSGVMNTGELFF
v_call: TRBV7-3; d_call: TRBD1; j_call: TRBJ1-6; clone_size: -; cdr3_nt: TGTGCCAGCAGCGCACAGACAGGGGGTAATTCACCCCTCCACTTT; cdr3_aa: CASSAQTGGNSPLHF
v_call: TRBV6-2/TRBV6-3; d_call: TRBD2; j_call: TRBJ2-3; clone_size: many; cdr3_nt: TGTGCCAGCAGTTCACTAGCGGGAGGTACAGATACGCAGTATTTT; cdr3_aa: CASSSLAGGTDTQYF
v_call: TRBV11-3; d_call: -; j_call: TRBJ2-1; clone_size: -; cdr3_nt: TGTGCCAGCAGCTTGTACAGGTACAATGAGCAGTTCTTC; cdr3_aa: CASSLYRYNEQFF
v_call: TRBV4-3; d_call: -; j_call: TRBJ1-1; clone_size: -; cdr3_nt: TGCGCCAGCAGCCAAGTCCCCGGTGCTTGGACTGAAGCTTTCTTT; cdr3_aa: CASSQVPGAWTEAFF
v_call: TRBV28; d_call: -; j_call: TRBJ1-3; clone_size: -; cdr3_nt: TGTGCCAGCAGGGGAGGGGGGACCTCTGGAAACACCATATATTTT; cdr3_aa: CASRGGGTSGNTIYF
v_call: TRBV29-1; d_call: TRBD2; j_call: TRBJ2-5; clone_size: -; cdr3_nt: TGCAGCGTTGCGCGGACTAGCGGCCAAGAGACCCAGTACTTC; cdr3_aa: CSVARTSGQETQYF
v_call: TRBV6-6; d_call: -; j_call: TRBJ1-2; clone_size: few; cdr3_nt: TGTGCCAGCACCAACCTGGGAGCAGCTAGGAGCTACACCTTC; cdr3_aa: CASTNLGAARSYTF
v_call: TRBV11-3; d_call: -; j_call: TRBJ2-2; clone_size: once; cdr3_nt: TGTGCCAGCAGCTTAGATTGGGCAGCTGAGCTGTTTTTT; cdr3_aa: CASSLDWAAELFF
v_call: TRBV7-8; d_call: -; j_call: TRBJ2-1; clone_size: few; cdr3_nt: TGTGCCAGCAGCCCCGCTCGAGGGGGGGTTTACAATGAGCAGTTCTTC; cdr3_aa: CASSPARGGVYNEQFF
v_call: TRBV7-9; d_call: TRBD1; j_call: TRBJ2-7; clone_size: -; cdr3_nt: TGTGCCAGCAGCTCGGAAAGGGACAGGCTCGGCGAGCAGTACTTC; cdr3_aa: CASSSERDRLGEQYF
v_call: TRBV28; d_call: -; j_call: TRBJ1-1; clone_size: -; cdr3_nt: TGTGCCAGCAGTCTCCTCCCGGGAGCGGGTGAAGCTTTCTTT; cdr3_aa: CASSLLPGAGEAFF
v_call: TRBV3-1/TRBV3-2; d_call: TRBD2; j_call: TRBJ2-5; clone_size: -; cdr3_nt: TGTGCCAGCAGCCAAGTCCCACCCCCCGGACTAGCGAGAGAGACCCAGTACTTC; cdr3_aa: CASSQVPPPGLARETQYF